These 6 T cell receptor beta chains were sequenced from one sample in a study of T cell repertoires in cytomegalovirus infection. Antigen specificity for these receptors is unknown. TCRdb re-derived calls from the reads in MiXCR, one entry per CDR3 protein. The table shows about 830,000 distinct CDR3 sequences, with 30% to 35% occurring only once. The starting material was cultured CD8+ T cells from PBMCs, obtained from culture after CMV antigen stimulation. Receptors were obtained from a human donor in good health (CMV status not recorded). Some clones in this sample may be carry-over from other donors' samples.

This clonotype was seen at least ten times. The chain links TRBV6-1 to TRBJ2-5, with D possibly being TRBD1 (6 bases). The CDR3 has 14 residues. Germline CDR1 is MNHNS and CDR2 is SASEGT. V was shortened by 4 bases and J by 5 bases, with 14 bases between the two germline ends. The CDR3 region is CASSGGQGLETQYF. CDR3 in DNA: TGTGCCAGCAGTGGGGGGCAGGGGTTGGAGACCCAGTACTTC.

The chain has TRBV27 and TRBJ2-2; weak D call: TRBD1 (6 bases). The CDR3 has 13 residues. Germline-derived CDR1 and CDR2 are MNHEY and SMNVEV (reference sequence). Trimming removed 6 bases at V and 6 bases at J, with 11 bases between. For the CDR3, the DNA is TGTGCCAGCAGCCACCAGGGGTCCGGGGAGCTGTTTTTT. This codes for CASSHQGSGELFF.

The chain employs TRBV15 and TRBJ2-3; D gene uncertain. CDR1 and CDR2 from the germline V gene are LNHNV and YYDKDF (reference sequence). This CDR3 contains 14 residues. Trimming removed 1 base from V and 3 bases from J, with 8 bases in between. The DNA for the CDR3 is TGTGCCACCAGCAGAGTTGTGGGGACAGATACGCAGTATTTT. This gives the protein CATSRVVGTDTQYF.

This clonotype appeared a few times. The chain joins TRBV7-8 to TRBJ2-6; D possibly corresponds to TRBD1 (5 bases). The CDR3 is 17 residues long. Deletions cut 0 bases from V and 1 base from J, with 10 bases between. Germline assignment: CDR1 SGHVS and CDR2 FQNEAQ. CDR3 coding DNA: TGTGCCAGCAGCTTAGCAAGACAGCTTTCTGGGGCCAACGTCCTGACTTTC. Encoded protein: CASSLARQLSGANVLTF. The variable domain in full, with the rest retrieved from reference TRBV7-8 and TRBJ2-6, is GAGVSQSPRYKVAKRGQDVALRCDPISGHVSLFWYQQALGQGPEFLTYFQNEAQLDKSGLPSDRFFAERPEGSVSTLKIQRTQQEDSAVYLCASSLARQLSGANVLTFGAGSRLTVL.

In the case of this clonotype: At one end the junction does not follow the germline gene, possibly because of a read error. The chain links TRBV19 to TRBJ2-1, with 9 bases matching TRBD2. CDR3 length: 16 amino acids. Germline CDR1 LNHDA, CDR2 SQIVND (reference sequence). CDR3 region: CVSSLRSGGNYNEQFF. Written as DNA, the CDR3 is TGTGTCAGTAGCCTTCGTAGCGGGGGCAACTACAATGAGCAGTTCTTC.

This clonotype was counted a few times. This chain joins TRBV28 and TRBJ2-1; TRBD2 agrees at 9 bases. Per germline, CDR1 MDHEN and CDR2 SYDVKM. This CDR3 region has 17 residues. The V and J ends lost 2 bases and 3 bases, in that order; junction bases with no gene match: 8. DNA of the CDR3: TGTGCCAGCAGTTTAGGCCAGCGGGGGGCTATCTACAATGAGCAGTTCTTC. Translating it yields CASSLGQRGAIYNEQFF.